Listed here are 14 T cell receptor beta chains from one sample, sequenced in a study of T cells in pancreatic ductal adenocarcinoma. Only in-frame clones appear in the TCRdb table, and some are missing; sequencing was by immunoSEQ multiplex PCR. The sample yields 15,000 to 20,000 clones, about nine tenths seen once. The selected patients with pancreatic ductal adenocarcinoma had surgery but no neoadjuvant therapy. Specimen: PBMCs. Receptor source: a human donor with pancreatic ductal adenocarcinoma.

J is TRBJ2-7 and V is TRBV7-3; TRBD1 might be the D (6 bases). This CDR3 spans 14 amino acids. Germline V lookup: CDR1 SGHTA, CDR2 FQGTGA. V was pared by 3 bases and J by 2 bases, with 11 bases between. Here the CDR3 DNA reads TGTGCCAGCAGCTTGGACAGTCGGACCTACGAGCAGTACTTC. Encoded protein: CASSLDSRTYEQYF.

V gene TRBV4-3 combines with J gene TRBJ2-3; TRBD1 agrees at 8 bases. Germline V gene lookup returns CDR1 LGHNA and CDR2 YSLEER. V trimming: 4 bases; J trimming: 4 bases; junction bases outside the gene matches: 7. The CDR3 totals 15 residues. The CDR3 nucleotides read TGCGCCAGCAGCCGTAACCGACAGGGGTCAGATACGCAGTATTTT. It yields the protein CASSRNRQGSDTQYF.

This rearrangement joins TRBV9 to TRBJ1-1; no clear D. Germline assignment: CDR1 SGDLS and CDR2 YYNGEE. This CDR3 region has 13 residues. Trimming took 4 bases from V and 5 from J, leaving 12 bases between them. The CDR3, as DNA: TGTGCCAGCAGCCAGGTACCGGGGACTGAAGCTTTCTTT. It yields the protein CASSQVPGTEAFF.

The gene calls are TRBV6-1 and TRBJ1-2, with 9 bases aligning to TRBD1. CDR1 and CDR2 from the germline V gene are MNHNS and SASEGT. V lost 6 bases, J lost 4 bases, and 3 bases stayed unmatched. This CDR3 comprises 13 residues. The CDR3 coding sequence is TGTGCCAGCAGCGGGACAGGGCCCTATGGCTACACCTTC. Translating it yields CASSGTGPYGYTF.

The chain has TRBV6-5 and TRBJ2-1; D possibly corresponds to TRBD1 (5 bases). V was trimmed by 4 bases and J by 3 bases, leaving 13 bases between them. CDR3 size: 15 residues. Germline V lookup: CDR1 MNHEY, CDR2 SVGAGI. The CDR3 loop reads CASSSATGRYNEQFF. The CDR3 DNA follows: TGTGCCAGCAGTTCGGCCACAGGCCGCTACAATGAGCAGTTCTTC.

The chain is built from TRBV13 and TRBJ1-2; 10 bases are shared with TRBD1. This CDR3 is built from 15 residues. V shed 5 bases, J shed 8 bases, and the junction held 11 bases outside the gene matches. The germline V gene encodes CDR1 PRHDT and CDR2 FYEKMQ (reference sequence). The CDR3 here is CASSPRDRGGGGYTF. As DNA, the CDR3 is TGTGCCAGCAGCCCTCGGGACAGGGGAGGGGGCGGCTACACCTTC.

The chain joins TRBV5-6 to TRBJ1-1; TRBD1 matches 8 bases. Germline CDR1 SGHDT, CDR2 YYEEEE. The CDR3 length is 11 residues. J gave up 12 bases and V 4 bases, and 5 bases lay outside the gene matches. The CDR3 reads CASSTTGGPFF. The CDR3 coding sequence is TGTGCCAGCAGCACAACAGGGGGACCTTTCTTT.

Only one count was recorded for this clone. The rearrangement joins TRBV15 to TRBJ2-7; 8 nucleotides match TRBD1. The trim removed 0 bases at V and 6 bases at J, leaving 7 bases unmatched. This CDR3 spans 15 amino acids. From germline, CDR1 is LNHNV and CDR2 YYDKDF (reference sequence). CDR3 sequence (DNA): TGTGCCACCAGCAGAGATATGGACAGGGTTGGCGAGCAGTACTTC. Translating it yields CATSRDMDRVGEQYF.

The chain is built from TRBV6-5 and TRBJ1-1; maybe TRBD1 (5 bases). V lost 2 bases, J lost 4 bases, and 8 bases lay in between. The germline V gene has CDR1 MNHEY and CDR2 SVGAGI. The CDR3 sequence is 13 residues long. The CDR3 spells CASSYAQATEAFF. CDR3 sequence (DNA): TGTGCCAGCAGTTACGCACAGGCCACTGAAGCTTTCTTT.

This chain joins TRBV6-5 and TRBJ1-6; D call uncertain. Trimming took off 0 bases at V and 4 bases at J, with 10 bases between the two ends. The germline gives CDR1 MNHEY, CDR2 SVGAGI. The CDR3 is 16 residues long. CDR3 nucleotides: TGTGCCAGCAGTTACTCGAGCTCAGGTTATAATTCACCCCTCCACTTT. Its protein is CASSYSSSGYNSPLHF.

The CDR3 here is CASSSRQGRNYGYTF. In nucleotides, the CDR3 is TGTGCCAGCAGTTCCCGACAGGGGAGGAACTATGGCTACACCTTC. The chain links TRBV6-6 to TRBJ1-2, with TRBD1 matching 8 bases. Germline CDR1 and CDR2: MNHNY and SVGAGI (reference sequence). Trimming took 4 bases from V and 2 from J; bases not matched to a gene: 6. This CDR3 spans 15 amino acids.

The gene calls are TRBV9 and TRBJ2-2; D might be TRBD2 (5 bases). From germline, CDR1 is SGDLS and CDR2 YYNGEE. Trimming took off 1 base at V and 2 bases at J, with 9 bases between the two ends. The CDR3 consists of 15 residues. In DNA, the CDR3 is TGTGCCAGCAGCGTACTAGGGAGAAACACCGGGGAGCTGTTTTTT. It specifies CASSVLGRNTGELFF.

This clone turned up a few times. The CDR3 bases are TGTGCCAGCAGCTTTTTGGGACAGGGCACTGAAGCTTTCTTT. Protein product: CASSFLGQGTEAFF. The chain has TRBV11-3 and TRBJ1-1, with 9 nucleotides matching TRBD1. V lost 3 bases and J lost 4; bases outside the gene matches: 3. This CDR3 region has 14 residues. Germline CDR1 reads SGHNT; CDR2 reads YENEEA. The variable domain in full, completed from reference TRBV11-3 and TRBJ1-1, reads EAGVVQSPRYKIIEKKQPVAFWCNPISGHNTLYWYLQNLGQGPELLIRYENEEAVDDSQLPKDRFSAERLKGVDSTLKIQPAELGDSAVYLCASSFLGQGTEAFFGQGTRLTVV.

The V call is TRBV6-5, the J call TRBJ1-2, with D possibly being TRBD1 (5 bases). CDR3 length: 14 residues. The germline V and J ends were trimmed by 2 bases and 4 bases, with 11 bases remaining between them. The germline V gene encodes CDR1 MNHEY and CDR2 SVGAGI. CDR3 sequence (DNA): TGTGCCAGCAGTTACGGGCAGGGACTCTATGGCTACACCTTC. Encoded protein: CASSYGQGLYGYTF.